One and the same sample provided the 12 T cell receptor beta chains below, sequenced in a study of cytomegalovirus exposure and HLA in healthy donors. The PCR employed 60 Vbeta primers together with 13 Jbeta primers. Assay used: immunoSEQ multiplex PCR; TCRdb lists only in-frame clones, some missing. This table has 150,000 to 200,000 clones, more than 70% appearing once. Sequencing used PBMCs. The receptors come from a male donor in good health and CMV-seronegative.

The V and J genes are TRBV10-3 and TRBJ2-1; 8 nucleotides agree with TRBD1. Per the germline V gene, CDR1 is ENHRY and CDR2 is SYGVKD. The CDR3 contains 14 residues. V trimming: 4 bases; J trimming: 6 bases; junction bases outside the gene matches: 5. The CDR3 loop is CAISGRTGSNEQFF. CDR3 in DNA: TGTGCCATCAGTGGACGGACAGGGAGCAATGAGCAGTTCTTC.

In nucleotides, the CDR3 is TGTGCCAGCAGTTCGGCTTTTTTGGTAAACAGCTTTAGGGAGCAGTACTTC. Amino acid sequence: CASSSAFLVNSFREQYF. The V and J genes are TRBV28 and TRBJ2-7; no reliable D call. Deletions cut 4 bases from V and 7 bases from J, with 26 bases between. The CDR3 runs to 17 residues. Germline-derived CDR1 and CDR2 are MDHEN and SYDVKM.

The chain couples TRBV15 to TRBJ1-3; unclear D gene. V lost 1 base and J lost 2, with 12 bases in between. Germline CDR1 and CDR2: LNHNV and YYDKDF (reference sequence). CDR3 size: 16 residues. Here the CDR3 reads CATSRGEGSTGNTIYF. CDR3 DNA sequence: TGTGCCACCAGCAGAGGCGAAGGGAGCACTGGAAACACCATATATTTT.

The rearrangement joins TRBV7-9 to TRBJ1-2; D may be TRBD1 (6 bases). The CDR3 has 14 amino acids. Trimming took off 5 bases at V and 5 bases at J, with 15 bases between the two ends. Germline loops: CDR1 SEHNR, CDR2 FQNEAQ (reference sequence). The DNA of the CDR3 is TGTGCCAGCAGCCCCCGGACAGAAAGTTATGGCTACACCTTC. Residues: CASSPRTESYGYTF.

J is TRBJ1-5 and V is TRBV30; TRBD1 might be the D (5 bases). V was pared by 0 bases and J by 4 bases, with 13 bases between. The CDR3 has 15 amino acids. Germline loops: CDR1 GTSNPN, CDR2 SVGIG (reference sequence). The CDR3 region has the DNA TGTGCCTGGAGTGTAAGGGGAGGGATAAATCAGCCCCAGCATTTT. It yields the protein CAWSVRGGINQPQHF. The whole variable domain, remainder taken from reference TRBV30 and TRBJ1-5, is SQTIHQWPATLVQPVGSPLSLECTVEGTSNPNLYWYRQAAGRGLQLLFYSVGIGQISSEVPQNLSASRPQDRQFILSSKKLLLSDSGFYLCAWSVRGGINQPQHFGDGTRLSIL.

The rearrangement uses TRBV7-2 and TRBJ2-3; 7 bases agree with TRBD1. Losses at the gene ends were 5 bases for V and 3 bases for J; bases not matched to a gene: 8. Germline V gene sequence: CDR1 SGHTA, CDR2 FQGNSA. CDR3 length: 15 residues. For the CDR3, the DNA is TGTGCCAGCAGCCGACAGGGAATTGGAACAGATACGCAGTATTTT. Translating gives CASSRQGIGTDTQYF.

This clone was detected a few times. The CDR3 protein is CASSIMTSAGGTDTQYF. The CDR3 nucleotides read TGTGCCAGTAGTATAATGACTAGCGCGGGTGGCACAGATACGCAGTATTTT. The chain recombines TRBV19 with TRBJ2-3, with 8 positions matching TRBD2. V dropped 2 bases and J dropped 1; count of bases not matched to a gene: 8. Germline-derived CDR1 and CDR2 are LNHDA and SQIVND (reference sequence). CDR3 length equals 17 residues.

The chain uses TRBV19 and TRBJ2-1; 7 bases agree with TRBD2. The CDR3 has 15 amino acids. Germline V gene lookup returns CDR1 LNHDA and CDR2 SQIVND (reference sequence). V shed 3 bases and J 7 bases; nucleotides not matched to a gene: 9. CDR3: CASSMGGGPGNEQFF. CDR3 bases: TGTGCCAGTAGTATGGGGGGAGGGCCTGGGAATGAGCAGTTCTTC.

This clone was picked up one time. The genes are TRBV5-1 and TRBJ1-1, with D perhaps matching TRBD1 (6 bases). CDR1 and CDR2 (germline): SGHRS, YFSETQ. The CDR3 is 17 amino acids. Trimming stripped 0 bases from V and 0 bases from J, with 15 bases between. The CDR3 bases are TGCGCCAGCAGCTTGGCATGGGGCAGGGGTATGAACACTGAAGCTTTCTTT. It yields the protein CASSLAWGRGMNTEAFF.

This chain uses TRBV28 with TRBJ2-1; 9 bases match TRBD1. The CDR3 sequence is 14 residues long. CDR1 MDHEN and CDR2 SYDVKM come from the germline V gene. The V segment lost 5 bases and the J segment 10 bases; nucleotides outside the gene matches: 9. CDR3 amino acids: CASSAGTGSREQFF. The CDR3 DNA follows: TGTGCCAGCAGTGCTGGGACAGGGAGTAGGGAGCAGTTCTTC.

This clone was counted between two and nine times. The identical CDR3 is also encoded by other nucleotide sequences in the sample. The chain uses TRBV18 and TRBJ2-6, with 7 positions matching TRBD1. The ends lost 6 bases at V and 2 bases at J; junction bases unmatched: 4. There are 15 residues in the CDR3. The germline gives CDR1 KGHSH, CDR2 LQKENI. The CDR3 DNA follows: TGTGCCAGCTCTCTACAGGGGACTGGGGCCAACGTCCTGACTTTC. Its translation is CASSLQGTGANVLTF.

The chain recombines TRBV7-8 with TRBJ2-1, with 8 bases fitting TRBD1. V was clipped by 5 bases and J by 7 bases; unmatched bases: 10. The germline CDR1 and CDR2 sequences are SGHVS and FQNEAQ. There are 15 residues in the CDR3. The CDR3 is CASSPRTGSMNEQFF. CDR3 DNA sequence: TGTGCCAGCAGCCCCCGGACAGGGTCTATGAATGAGCAGTTCTTC.